This T cell receptor (beta chain) was recovered during a study of shared clonotypes between healthy human individuals. Across the whole study: Those who served as donors were a couple of women and three men between the ages of 18 and 49. Study-level points and caveats: Since donors were few, the genetic and exposure-history diversity represented was limited.

The CDR3 has 13 residues. The germline CDR1 and CDR2 sequences are SNHLY and FYNNEI. V lost 7 bases and J 1 base, leaving 10 bases between the germline ends. The unsorted PBMC replicate PCRs were performed with 300 to 350 ng DNA, tens of thousands of T cell genomes. Authors' processing steps: Filtering differed because ImmunoSEQ produced junction-only sequences that carried no quality scores. Assay: immunoSEQ multiplex PCR; the TCRdb copy retains only in-frame clones and omits some. That table furnishes V, J and clone size, whereas the DNA furnished D and trimming. The sample carries a few hundred thousand clones, 70% to 80% recorded once. Note on this clone: Its specificity is not known.

Specimen: PBMCs. The chain links TRBV2 to TRBJ1-1; D is unresolved. This receptor was identified in a woman aged 40 to 50 in good health. Some clones in this sample may be carry-over from other donors' samples. The CDR3 loop reads CASTGQTNTEAFF. The CDR3 nucleotides read TGTGCCAGCACTGGGCAGACGAACACTGAAGCTTTCTTT.